The rows below give T cell receptor beta chains drawn from one sample of a study of response to subunit inactivated influenza vaccine. In TCRdb, the RT-PCR reads were re-called with MiXCR into one record per CDR3 protein. The sample has 450,000 to 500,000 distinct CDR3 sequences, approximately 11% seen once; the top ten hold roughly 12%. This specimen was PBMCs from blood, taken roughly 46 days after vaccination. All receptors come from a man aged 50 to 59 who received an inactivated influenza vaccine. CDR3s include the opening cysteine and the closing phenylalanine or tryptophan. D genes are given only for firm matches. Some rows have no size entry. The others give once, few or many, or a class for an expanded clone.

TRBJ2-1 | 13 | many | TRBV12-3/TRBV12-4 | TRBD1 | CASGDRDYNEQFF | TGTGCCAGCGGCGACAGGGACTACAATGAGCAGTTCTTC
TRBJ2-3 | 14 | - | TRBV28 | - | CASSKQGRRDTQYF | TGTGCCAGCAGTAAACAGGGTCGCAGGGATACGCAGTATTTT
TRBJ2-7 | 16 | many | TRBV12-3/TRBV12-4 | TRBD1 | CASSLARTGNEGEQYF | TGTGCCAGCAGTTTAGCGCGGACAGGGAATGAAGGCGAGCAGTACTTC
TRBJ1-6 | 14 | few | TRBV12-3/TRBV12-4 | TRBD1 | CASSFRDSDSPLHF | TGTGCCAGCAGTTTCCGGGACAGCGATTCACCCCTCCACTTT
TRBJ2-7 | 13 | - | TRBV5-1 | - | CASSGGISYEQYF | TGCGCCAGCAGCGGGGGAATCTCCTACGAGCAGTACTTC
TRBJ2-1 | 13 | many | TRBV29-1 | - | CSVVGGPFNEQFF | TGCAGCGTGGTCGGGGGACCCTTCAATGAGCAGTTCTTC
TRBJ2-7 | 15 | many | TRBV9 | TRBD2 | CASSVGGGLADEQYF | TGTGCCAGCAGCGTAGGAGGGGGACTAGCGGACGAGCAGTACTTC
TRBJ2-7 | 16 | - | TRBV25-1 | - | CASSAGLPQITYEQYF | TGTGCCAGCAGTGCCGGACTACCTCAAATTACCTACGAGCAGTACTTC
TRBJ2-7 | 11 | few | TRBV29-1 | - | CSVIVTYEQYF | TGCAGCGTTATTGTAACGTACGAGCAGTACTTC
TRBJ1-6 | 14 | few | TRBV6-1 | TRBD1 | CASSPGGGDSPLHF | TGTGCCAGCAGTCCAGGGGGCGGTGATTCACCCCTCCACTTT
TRBJ2-2 | 14 | - | TRBV2 | TRBD2 | CASGGTINTGELFF | TGTGCCAGCGGGGGGACTATCAACACCGGGGAGCTGTTTTTT
TRBJ2-7 | 16 | few | TRBV14 | - | CASSQGNRGLSYEQYF | TGTGCCAGCAGCCAAGGTAATCGCGGCCTATCCTACGAGCAGTACTTC
TRBJ2-3 | 13 | many | TRBV5-1 | - | CASSDPILDTQYF | TGCGCCAGCAGCGATCCCATCTTAGATACGCAGTATTTT
TRBJ2-6 | 19 | - | TRBV5-1 | TRBD1 | CASSPRTGAGVSGANVLTF | TGCGCCAGCAGCCCGCGCACAGGGGCGGGTGTCTCTGGGGCCAACGTCCTGACTTTC
TRBJ2-1 | 12 | - | TRBV12-3/TRBV12-4 | - | CASSLWMNEQFF | TGTGCCAGCAGTTTATGGATGAATGAGCAGTTCTTC
TRBJ2-1 | 15 | once | TRBV3-1 | - | CASSQESPPYNEQFF | TGTGCCAGCAGCCAAGAGAGCCCCCCATACAATGAGCAGTTCTTC
TRBJ1-1 | 17 | many | TRBV27 | - | CASSPTFLLKVNTEAFF | TGTGCCAGCAGCCCTACGTTCTTACTAAAAGTGAACACTGAAGCTTTCTTT
TRBJ2-7 | 15 | few | TRBV9 | - | CASSGSGHLTYEQYF | TGTGCCAGCAGCGGATCGGGACATCTGACCTACGAGCAGTACTTC
TRBJ1-1 | 13 | few | TRBV20-1 | - | CSARGVMNTEAFF | TGCAGTGCTAGGGGGGTCATGAACACTGAAGCTTTCTTT
TRBJ1-5 | 13 | - | TRBV12-3/TRBV12-4 | - | CASSFQENQPQHF | TGTGCCAGCAGTTTCCAGGAGAATCAGCCCCAGCATTTT
TRBJ2-3 | 13 | few | TRBV5-5 | - | CASSLGHQDTQYF | TGTGCCAGCAGCTTGGGACACCAAGATACGCAGTATTTT
TRBJ2-1 | 13 | few | TRBV12-3/TRBV12-4 | TRBD2 | CASSSGESIEQFF | TGTGCCAGCAGCAGCGGGGAAAGTATTGAGCAGTTCTTC
TRBJ2-5 | 14 | - | TRBV6-5 | TRBD1 | CASSYLRGLETQYF | TGTGCCAGCAGTTATCTCAGGGGGTTGGAGACCCAGTACTTC
TRBJ1-1 | 14 | few | TRBV20-1 | - | CSADAGSFNTEAFF | TGCAGTGCGGACGCCGGGTCCTTTAACACTGAAGCTTTCTTT
TRBJ1-1 | 14 | many | TRBV6-1 | - | CASSRTEMNTEAFF | TGTGCCAGCAGTCGGACAGAAATGAACACTGAAGCTTTCTTT
TRBJ1-1 | 12 | few | TRBV6-2/TRBV6-3 | - | CASSYGGYEAFF | TGTGCCAGCAGTTACGGGGGATATGAAGCTTTCTTT
TRBJ2-4 | 14 | many | TRBV4-2 | - | CASSQEGLGTIQYF | TGTGCCAGCAGCCAAGAGGGCCTCGGGACCATTCAGTACTTC
TRBJ2-5 | 16 | - | TRBV11-2 | TRBD2 | CASSPMGSSGEETQYF | TGTGCCAGCAGCCCGATGGGGTCTAGCGGTGAAGAGACCCAGTACTTC
TRBJ2-1 | 14 | - | TRBV24-1 | - | CATSALRSQGEQFF | TGTGCCACCAGTGCCCTCAGGTCTCAGGGTGAGCAGTTCTTC
TRBJ1-6 | 16 | - | TRBV7-2 | TRBD1 | CASSFRTGGFNSPLHF | TGTGCCAGCAGCTTTCGGACAGGGGGATTCAATTCACCCCTCCACTTT
TRBJ2-7 | 14 | few | TRBV7-9 | TRBD2 | CASSAGLNSYEQYF | TGTGCCAGCAGCGCGGGACTAAATTCTTACGAGCAGTACTTC
TRBJ2-4 | 14 | - | TRBV5-1 | TRBD2 | CASSLAGTSNIQYF | TGCGCCAGCAGCTTGGCCGGGACTAGTAACATTCAGTACTTC
TRBJ2-3 | 13 | many | TRBV5-1 | - | CASSPSPQDTQYF | TGCGCCAGCAGCCCCTCTCCGCAGGATACGCAGTATTTT
TRBJ2-5 | 14 | - | TRBV12-3/TRBV12-4 | TRBD2 | CASRRTSGGETQYF | TGTGCCAGCAGGCGGACTAGCGGGGGTGAGACCCAGTACTTC
TRBJ2-7 | 14 | - | TRBV10-3 | - | CAISEPMDSSEQYF | TGTGCCATCAGTGAACCTATGGACAGTTCCGAGCAGTACTTC
TRBJ2-1 | 16 | - | TRBV20-1 | TRBD2 | CCAREMLAGGPYEQFF | TGCTGTGCTAGAGAAATGTTAGCGGGAGGGCCTTATGAGCAGTTCTTC
TRBJ2-2 | 17 | - | TRBV20-1 | TRBD2 | CSARDWASGRPTGELFF | TGCAGTGCTAGAGATTGGGCTAGCGGGAGGCCCACCGGGGAGCTGTTTTTT
TRBJ2-5 | 13 | few | TRBV29-1 | TRBD2 | CSIRGRGGETQYF | TGCAGCATTAGAGGGAGGGGCGGAGAGACCCAGTACTTC
TRBJ2-3 | 17 | - | TRBV7-6 | TRBD2 | CASSSGLAGALTDTQYF | TGTGCCAGCAGCTCAGGACTAGCGGGAGCCCTCACAGATACGCAGTATTTT
TRBJ2-2 | 12 | many | TRBV20-1 | - | CSANVYSGELFF | TGCAGTGCTAATGTGTATTCCGGGGAGCTGTTTTTT
TRBJ2-1 | 15 | few | TRBV10-2 | TRBD2 | CASSEWLAGRNEQFF | TGCGCCAGCAGTGAGTGGCTAGCGGGTCGCAATGAGCAGTTCTTC
TRBJ2-2 | 16 | many | TRBV5-1 | - | CASSLEGIPNTGELFF | TGCGCCAGCAGCTTGGAAGGCATACCGAACACCGGGGAGCTGTTTTTT
TRBJ1-5 | 14 | many | TRBV10-3 | TRBD1 | CASWDRGSNQPQHF | TGTGCCAGCTGGGACAGGGGGAGTAATCAGCCCCAGCATTTT
TRBJ2-7 | 13 | - | TRBV27 | TRBD2 | CASSLGLFYEQYF | TGTGCCAGCAGTTTGGGACTATTTTACGAGCAGTACTTC
TRBJ2-2 | 17 | few | TRBV10-3 | TRBD1 | CAISGNGQALNTGELFF | TGTGCCATCAGTGGTAACGGACAGGCCCTTAACACCGGGGAGCTGTTTTTT
TRBJ1-3 | 17 | many | TRBV6-1 | - | CASSPGTYRSSGNTIYF | TGTGCCAGCAGTCCTGGGACATACCGCTCTTCTGGAAACACCATATATTTT
TRBJ2-1 | 17 | once | TRBV3-1 | - | CASSLTRGANTYNEQFF | TGTGCCAGCAGCCTAACCCGGGGGGCTAATACCTACAATGAGCAGTTCTTC
TRBJ1-2 | 12 | few | TRBV6-1 | - | CASSERGFGYTF | TGTGCCAGCAGTGAGCGGGGGTTTGGCTACACCTTC